This TCR beta chain was recorded in a study of resident and recirculating memory T cells in vitiligo. Sequencing used immunoSEQ multiplex PCR; TCRdb keeps in-frame clones, though not all of them. Of 39,000 or so clones listed, 85% to 95% are singletons. Germline V lookup: CDR1 LNHDA, CDR2 SQIVND (reference sequence). Trimming removed 6 bases from V and 4 bases from J; junction bases left unmatched: 8. CDR3 length equals 16 residues. Sequencing input: blood. This sequence was found in a male donor with vitiligo. The V gene is TRBV19, the J gene TRBJ2-3; 12 bases map to TRBD1. CDR3 loop: CASSDPGQGAADTQYF. CDR3 coding DNA: TGTGCCAGTAGCGACCCGGGACAGGGGGCGGCAGATACGCAGTATTTT.